A single T cell receptor beta chain is shown here with its context. This sample was taken from a study of blood T cell repertoires in COVID-19. Per the germline V gene, CDR1 is MGHRA and CDR2 is YSYEKL. J lost 4 bases, V lost 4 bases, and 6 bases had no gene match. This CDR3 has 16 amino acids. Generated by immunoSEQ multiplex PCR, the TCRdb table keeps only in-frame clones and is missing some. The sample records approximately 170,000 clones, around 80% being singletons. The chain uses TRBV4-1 and TRBJ2-1, with 11 bases identical to TRBD2. The source material was peripheral blood. The TCR comes from a woman older than 75 with acute or convalescent COVID-19. This CDR3 reads CASSRTTSGTYNEQFF. The CDR3 bases are TGCGCCAGCAGCCGGACGACTAGCGGGACTTACAATGAGCAGTTCTTC.